This TCR beta chain was captured by sequencing in a study of T cell responses to AZD1222 COVID-19 vaccine. About the study: Second doses that came at about 4 or about 12 weeks were put together.

Sequencing was performed with immunoSEQ multiplex PCR; in TCRdb, only in-frame clones are kept and a portion is missing. The data show about 140,000 clones, about 89% seen once. About this clone itself: Antigen: not known.

There are 14 residues in the CDR3. Trimming pared 0 bases from V and 4 bases from J, leaving 7 bases between. Germline V gene data show CDR1 as LGHDT and CDR2 as YNNKEL (reference sequence). Findings and caveats of the study: Increased Spike-specific TCR breadth and depth were observed after two AZD1222 doses. Females outnumbered males among donors, who were mostly white British; clonal diversity was possibly underestimated.

This TCR was recovered from an adult in good health. This chain links TRBV3-1 (or the pseudogene TRBV3-2) with TRBJ1-5; D is ambiguous. The specimen was peripheral blood, collected on day 0 of AZD1222 vaccination. The CDR3 bases are TGTGCCAGCAGCCAAGATTGGAAGAATCAGCCCCAGCATTTT. The encoded protein is CASSQDWKNQPQHF.